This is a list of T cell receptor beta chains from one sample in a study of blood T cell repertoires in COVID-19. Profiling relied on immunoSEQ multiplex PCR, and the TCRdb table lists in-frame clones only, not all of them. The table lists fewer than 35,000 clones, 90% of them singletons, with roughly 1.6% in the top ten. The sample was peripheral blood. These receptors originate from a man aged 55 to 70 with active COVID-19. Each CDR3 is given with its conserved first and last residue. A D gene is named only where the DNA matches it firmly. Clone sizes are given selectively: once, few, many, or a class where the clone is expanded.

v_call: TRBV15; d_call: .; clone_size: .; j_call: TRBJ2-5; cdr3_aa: CATSKGGEETQYF; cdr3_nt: TGTGCCACCAGCAAAGGCGGGGAAGAGACCCAGTACTTC
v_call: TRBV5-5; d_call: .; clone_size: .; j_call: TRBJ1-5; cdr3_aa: CASSLAWSGNQPQHF; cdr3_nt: TGTGCCAGCAGCTTGGCGTGGTCAGGCAATCAGCCCCAGCATTTT
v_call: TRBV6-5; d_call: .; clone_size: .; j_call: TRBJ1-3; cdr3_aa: CASSTGFGNTIYF; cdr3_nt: TGTGCCAGCAGTACAGGGTTCGGAAACACCATATATTTT
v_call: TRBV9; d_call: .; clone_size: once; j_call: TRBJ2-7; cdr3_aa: CASSSGGGGYEQYF; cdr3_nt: TGTGCCAGCAGCTCGGGAGGGGGCGGATACGAGCAGTACTTC
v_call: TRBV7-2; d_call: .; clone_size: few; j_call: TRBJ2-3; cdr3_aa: CASNSGYSTDTQYF; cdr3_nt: TGTGCCAGCAATAGCGGTTATAGCACAGATACGCAGTATTTT
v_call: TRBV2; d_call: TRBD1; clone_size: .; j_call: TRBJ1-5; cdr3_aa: CASSEGRGRNQPQHF; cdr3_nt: TGTGCCAGCAGTGAAGGCAGGGGGCGTAATCAGCCCCAGCATTTT
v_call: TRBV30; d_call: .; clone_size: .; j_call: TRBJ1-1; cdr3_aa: CAWGETEAFF; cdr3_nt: TGTGCCTGGGGGGAGACTGAAGCTTTCTTT
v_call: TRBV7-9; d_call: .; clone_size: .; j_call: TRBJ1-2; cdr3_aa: CASSPHRAVQGGYTF; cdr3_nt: TGTGCCAGCAGCCCACACAGGGCGGTTCAAGGAGGCTACACCTTC
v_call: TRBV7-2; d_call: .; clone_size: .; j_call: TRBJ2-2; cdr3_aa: CASSPSVLNTGELFF; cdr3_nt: TGTGCCAGCAGCCCTTCGGTCCTGAACACCGGGGAGCTGTTTTTT
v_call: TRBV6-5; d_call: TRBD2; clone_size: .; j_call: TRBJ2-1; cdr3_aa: CASSPGGSSYNEQFF; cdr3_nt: TGTGCCAGCAGTCCGGGGGGGAGCTCCTACAATGAGCAGTTCTTC
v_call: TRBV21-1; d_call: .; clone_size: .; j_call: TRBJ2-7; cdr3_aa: CASTRRAISYEQYF; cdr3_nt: TGTGCCAGCACTCGGAGGGCTATCTCCTACGAGCAGTACTTC
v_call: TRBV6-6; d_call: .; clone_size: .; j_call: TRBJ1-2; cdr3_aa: CASSPRENYGYTF; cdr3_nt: TGTGCCAGCAGTCCCAGGGAAAACTATGGCTACACCTTC
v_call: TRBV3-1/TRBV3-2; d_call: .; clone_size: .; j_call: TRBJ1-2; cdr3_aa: CASSPLGGGGYTF; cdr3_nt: TGTGCCAGCAGCCCCCTAGGCGGGGGTGGCTACACCTTC
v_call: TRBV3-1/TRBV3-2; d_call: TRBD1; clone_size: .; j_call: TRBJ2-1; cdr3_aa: CASSQMDRGSYNEQFF; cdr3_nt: TGTGCCAGCAGCCAGATGGACAGGGGGTCCTACAATGAGCAGTTCTTC
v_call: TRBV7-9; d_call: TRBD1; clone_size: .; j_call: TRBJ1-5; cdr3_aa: CASSLTGSNQPQHF; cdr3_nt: TGTGCCAGCAGCTTGACAGGGAGCAATCAGCCCCAGCATTTT
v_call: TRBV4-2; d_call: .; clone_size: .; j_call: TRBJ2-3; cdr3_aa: CASSQETGLRTDTQYF; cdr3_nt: TGTGCCAGCAGCCAAGAGACGGGACTCCGCACAGATACGCAGTATTTT
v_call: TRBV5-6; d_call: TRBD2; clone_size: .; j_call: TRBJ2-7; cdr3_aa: CASSLRGGLGEQYF; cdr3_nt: TGTGCCAGCAGCCTGCGGGGGGGCCTAGGAGAGCAGTACTTC
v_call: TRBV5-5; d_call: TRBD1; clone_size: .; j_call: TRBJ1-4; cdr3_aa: CASSLVGGSSEKLFF; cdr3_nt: TGTGCCAGCAGCTTGGTAGGGGGCTCAAGTGAAAAACTGTTTTTT
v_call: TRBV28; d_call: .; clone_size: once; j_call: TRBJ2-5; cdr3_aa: CATEPGTSTRPRWETQYF; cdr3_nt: TGTGCCACCGAACCGGGAACTAGCACTCGACCCAGGTGGGAGACCCAGTACTTC
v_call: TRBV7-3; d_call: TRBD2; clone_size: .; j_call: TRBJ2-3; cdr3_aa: CASSSGTSGGSGQQYF; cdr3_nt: TGTGCCAGCAGCTCTGGGACTAGCGGGGGCTCGGGGCAGCAGTATTTT
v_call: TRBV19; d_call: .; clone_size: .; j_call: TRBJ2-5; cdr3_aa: CASSISKGLGTQYF; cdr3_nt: TGTGCCAGTAGTATATCCAAGGGGCTGGGGACCCAGTACTTC
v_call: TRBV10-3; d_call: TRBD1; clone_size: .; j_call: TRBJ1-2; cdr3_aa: CAILGQEFNYGYTF; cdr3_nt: TGTGCCATCTTAGGACAGGAATTTAACTATGGCTACACCTTC
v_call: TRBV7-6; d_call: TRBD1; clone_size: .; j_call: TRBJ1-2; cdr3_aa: CASSDLTGGPANNYGYTF; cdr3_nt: TGTGCCAGCAGCGATCTGACAGGGGGCCCCGCGAATAACTATGGCTACACCTTC
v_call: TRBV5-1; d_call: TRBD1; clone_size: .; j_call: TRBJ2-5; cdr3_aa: CASSLLGTEETQYF; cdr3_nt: TGCGCCAGCAGCTTGTTAGGGACAGAAGAGACCCAGTACTTC
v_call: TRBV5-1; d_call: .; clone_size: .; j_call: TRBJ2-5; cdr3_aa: CASSGWSEETQYF; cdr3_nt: TGCGCCAGCAGCGGTTGGTCGGAAGAGACCCAGTACTTC
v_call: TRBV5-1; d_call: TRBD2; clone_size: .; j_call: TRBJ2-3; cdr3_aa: CASIPSSGGTDTQYF; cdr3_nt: TGCGCCAGCATCCCCTCCAGCGGGGGCACAGATACGCAGTATTTT
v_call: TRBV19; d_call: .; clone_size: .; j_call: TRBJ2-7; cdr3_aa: CASSIDGLYEQYF; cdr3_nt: TGTGCCAGTAGTATAGATGGCCTCTACGAGCAGTACTTC
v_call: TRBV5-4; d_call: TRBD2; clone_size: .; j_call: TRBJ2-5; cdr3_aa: CASSASSGGAGETQYF; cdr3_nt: TGTGCCAGCAGCGCATCTAGCGGGGGGGCCGGAGAGACCCAGTACTTC
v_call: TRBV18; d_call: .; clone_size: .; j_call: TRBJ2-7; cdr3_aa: CASSPEGGGRNEQYF; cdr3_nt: TGTGCCAGCTCACCAGAGGGGGGGGGCCGCAACGAGCAGTACTTC
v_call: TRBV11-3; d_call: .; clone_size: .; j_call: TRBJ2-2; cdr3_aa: CASSFPGMLTGELFF; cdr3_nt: TGTGCCAGCAGCTTCCCGGGAATGCTGACCGGGGAGCTGTTTTTT
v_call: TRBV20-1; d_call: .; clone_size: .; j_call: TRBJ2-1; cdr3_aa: CSASSGTPSYNEQFF; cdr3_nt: TGCAGTGCTAGTTCCGGGACACCCTCCTACAATGAGCAGTTCTTC
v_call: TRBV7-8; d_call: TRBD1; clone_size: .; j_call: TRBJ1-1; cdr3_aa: CASSLRDRGDTEAFF; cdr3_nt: TGTGCCAGCAGCTTACGGGACAGGGGGGACACTGAAGCTTTCTTT
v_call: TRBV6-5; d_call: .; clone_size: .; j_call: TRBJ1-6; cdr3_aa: CASSTGFNSPLHF; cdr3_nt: TGTGCCAGCAGCACAGGTTTTAATTCACCCCTCCACTTT
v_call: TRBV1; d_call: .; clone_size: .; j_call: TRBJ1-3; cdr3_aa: CTSSQDYPSGNTIYF; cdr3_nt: TGCACCAGCAGCCAAGATTATCCGTCTGGAAACACCATATATTTT
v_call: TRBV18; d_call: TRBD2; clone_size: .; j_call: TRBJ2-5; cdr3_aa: CASSPLSGGFRETQYF; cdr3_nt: TGTGCCAGCTCACCCCTCAGCGGGGGTTTCAGAGAGACCCAGTACTTC
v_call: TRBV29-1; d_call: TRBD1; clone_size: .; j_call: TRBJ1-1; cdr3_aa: CSVTGQGRTEAFF; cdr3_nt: TGCAGCGTTACGGGACAGGGACGCACTGAAGCTTTCTTT
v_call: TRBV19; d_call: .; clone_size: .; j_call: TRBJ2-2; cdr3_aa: CASSIDRVTGELFF; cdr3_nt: TGTGCCAGTAGTATAGACAGGGTCACCGGGGAGCTGTTTTTT
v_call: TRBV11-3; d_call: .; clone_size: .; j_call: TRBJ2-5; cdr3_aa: CASSLGLAETQYF; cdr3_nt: TGTGCCAGCAGCTTAGGGTTAGCAGAGACCCAGTACTTC
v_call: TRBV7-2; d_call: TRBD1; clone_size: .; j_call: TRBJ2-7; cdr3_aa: CASSYGTGSYEQYF; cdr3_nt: TGTGCCAGCAGCTACGGGACAGGGTCCTACGAGCAGTACTTC
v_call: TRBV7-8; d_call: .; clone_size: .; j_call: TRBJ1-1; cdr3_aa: CASSLGGGNTEAFF; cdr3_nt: TGTGCCAGCAGCCTGGGAGGGGGGAACACTGAAGCTTTCTTT
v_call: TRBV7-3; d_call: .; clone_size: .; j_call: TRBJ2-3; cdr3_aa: CASRRNRSSSTDTQYF; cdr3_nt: TGTGCCAGCAGGCGTAACAGGTCTTCTAGCACAGATACGCAGTATTTT
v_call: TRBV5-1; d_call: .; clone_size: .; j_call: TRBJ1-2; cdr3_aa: CASRPQGNYGYTF; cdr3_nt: TGCGCCAGCAGACCCCAGGGTAACTATGGCTACACCTTC
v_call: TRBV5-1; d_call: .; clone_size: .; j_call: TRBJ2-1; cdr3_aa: CASTEAGHEQFF; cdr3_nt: TGCGCCAGCACTGAGGCGGGGCATGAGCAGTTCTTC
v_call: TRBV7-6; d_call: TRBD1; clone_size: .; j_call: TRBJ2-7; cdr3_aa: CASSPRTGLYEQYF; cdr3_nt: TGTGCCAGCAGCCCCCGGACAGGTCTCTACGAGCAGTACTTC
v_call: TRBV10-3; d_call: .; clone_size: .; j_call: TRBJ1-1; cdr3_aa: CAISEFLGAMNTEAFF; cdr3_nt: TGTGCCATCAGTGAGTTCTTAGGGGCTATGAACACTGAAGCTTTCTTT
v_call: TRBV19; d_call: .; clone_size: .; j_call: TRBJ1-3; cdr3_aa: CASSEQGSGNTIYF; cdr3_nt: TGTGCCAGTAGTGAACAGGGCTCTGGAAACACCATATATTTT
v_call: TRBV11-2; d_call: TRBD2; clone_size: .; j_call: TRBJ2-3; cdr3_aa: CASSSVRTGTSGMRNTQYF; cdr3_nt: TGTGCCAGCAGCTCGGTTCGTACCGGGACTAGCGGGATGCGGAATACGCAGTATTTT
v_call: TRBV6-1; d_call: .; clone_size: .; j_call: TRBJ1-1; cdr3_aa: CASSESLPGGLGTEAFF; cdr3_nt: TGTGCCAGCAGTGAGTCACTCCCCGGGGGGCTGGGCACTGAAGCTTTCTTT
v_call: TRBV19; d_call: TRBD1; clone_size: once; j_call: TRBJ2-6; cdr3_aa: CASSIGNRGRSGANVLTF; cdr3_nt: TGTGCCAGTAGTATAGGAAACAGGGGGAGGTCTGGGGCCAACGTCCTGACTTTC
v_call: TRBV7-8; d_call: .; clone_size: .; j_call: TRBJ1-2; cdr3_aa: CASSPRTSVGEGYTF; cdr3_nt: TGTGCCAGCAGCCCCAGAACCTCAGTGGGAGAGGGCTACACCTTC
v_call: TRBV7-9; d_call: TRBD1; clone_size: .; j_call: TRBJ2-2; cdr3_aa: CASSNRDRGQNGELFF; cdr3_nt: TGTGCCAGCAGCAACCGGGACAGGGGGCAAAACGGGGAGCTGTTTTTT
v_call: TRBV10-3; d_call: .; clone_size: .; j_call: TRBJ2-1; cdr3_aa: CAIRDTGYNEQFF; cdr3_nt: TGTGCCATCAGGGATACAGGTTACAATGAGCAGTTCTTC
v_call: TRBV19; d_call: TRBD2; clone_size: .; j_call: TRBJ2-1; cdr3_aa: CASSSRLAGGNYNEQFF; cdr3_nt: TGTGCCAGTAGTTCCCGACTAGCGGGGGGTAATTACAATGAGCAGTTCTTC
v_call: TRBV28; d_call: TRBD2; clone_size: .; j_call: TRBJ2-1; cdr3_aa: CASSSLGLAGGTSSYNEQFF; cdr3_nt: TGTGCCAGCAGCTCTCTGGGACTAGCGGGGGGGACGAGCTCCTACAATGAGCAGTTCTTC